This T cell receptor beta chain was profiled in a study of CD8 T cells in Susac syndrome. RNA totalling about 0.5 to 1 ug underwent reverse transcription with random hexamers. TCRdb passed the immunoSEQ multiplex PCR reads through MiXCR, listing each CDR3 protein once. Here the sample spans 100,000 to 150,000 distinct CDR3 sequences, roughly 94% being singletons. Isolation of CD8+ and CD4+ T cells was performed negatively, whereas enrichment of TEMRA cells was done by FACS. The CDR3 is made up of 17 amino acids. Germline V gives CDR1 SGHRS, CDR2 YFSETQ. The V end was cut by 0 bases, the J end by 0 bases, with 12 bases between.

The origin of this receptor is a human donor with Susac syndrome. The chain joins TRBV5-1 to TRBJ1-4; D not resolved. Material for sequencing was CD8+ T cells from PBMCs. CDR3 sequence (DNA): TGCGCCAGCAGCTTGGAGGAAGGGCCTGCAACTAATGAAAAACTGTTTTTT. Encoded protein: CASSLEEGPATNEKLFF.